This TCR beta chain was recorded in a study of beta chain features in type 1 diabetes. CD45RO/CCR7/CD25/CD127/CD95/CD27 separated CD4+ naive, central memory, regulatory and stem cell-like memory cells by sorting. CDR3 length equals 13 residues. Germline lookup yields CDR1 SEHNR and CDR2 FQNEAQ (reference sequence). Trimming stripped 1 base from V and 7 bases from J, with 8 bases between. Expressed TCRB transcripts were sequenced because the entire RNA isolate underwent reverse transcription. TCRdb keeps only in-frame clones here, not all; method: immunoSEQ multiplex PCR. This table has 150,000 to 200,000 clones, 9% to 10% appearing once.

Sequences were obtained from central memory CD4+ T cells from blood. V gene TRBV7-9 combines with J gene TRBJ1-5, with D hard to call. The origin of this receptor is a woman younger than 30 in good health. In DNA form, the CDR3 reads TGTGCCAGCAGCTTAGACCCGGGGCAGCCCCAGCATTTT. Amino acid sequence: CASSLDPGQPQHF.